This T cell receptor (beta chain) originates from a study of CD8+CD57+ T cells in acquired aplastic anemia. Patients included in sequencing had previously demonstrated CD8+CD57+ cell expansion by flow cytometry. The blood sampling took place in patients who had so far received no therapy. The template used for profiling TCR beta VDJ and CDR3 was genomic DNA. MiXCR was run by TCRdb on the reads, yielding one entry per CDR3 protein. The sample lists about 180,000 distinct CDR3 sequences, around 63% seen once, with 42% in the top ten. Germline V gives CDR1 SSHAT, CDR2 FNYEAQ (reference sequence). The CDR3 spans 13 residues. This clonotype has only a few counts. One junction end disagrees with the germline gene, perhaps due to a read error.

The chain carries TRBV7-7 and TRBJ1-5, with D perhaps TRBD1 (6 bases). The sample taken for sequencing was sorted CD4+, CD8+, or CD8+CD57+ T cells (not recorded which) from PBMCs. The origin of this receptor is a human donor with aplastic anemia. Here the CDR3 reads CASSLGQNQPQHF. The CDR3 nucleotides are TGTGCTAGCAGCTTAGGACAGAATCAGCCCCAGCATTTT.